One and the same sample provided the 13 T cell receptor beta chains below, sequenced in a study of vaccination and CD4 T cells after COVID-19. The assay that was used to sequence DNA from cultured CD4+ T cells was the Oncomine TCR Beta short-read assay. One entry per CDR3 protein results from TCRdb running MiXCR on the PCR reads. The data hold about 12,000 distinct CDR3 sequences, with 55% to 75% observed a single time. Treatment noted: roughly 10-day PBMC culture with coronavirus spike peptide pools or control peptides (ViraFEST assay). Their antigen targets remain unknown. Sequencing was performed on CD4+ T cells from blood, cultured in vitro, taken before SARS-CoV-2 vaccination. The receptors originated from a human donor who had recovered from COVID-19.

This chain links TRBV6-2 or TRBV6-3 with TRBJ2-5, with 13 positions matching TRBD2. Trimming cost V 6 bases and J 3 bases; bases outside gene matches: 4. The CDR3 has 15 amino acids. The germline V gene encodes CDR1 MNHEY and CDR2 SVGEGT. The CDR3 DNA is TGTGCCAGCAGAGGACTAGCGGGAGTAAAAGAGACCCAGTACTTC. Its protein product is CASRGLAGVKETQYF.

The rearrangement joins TRBV5-1 to TRBJ1-2; 8 bases map to TRBD1. CDR3 length: 15 amino acids. V dropped 4 bases and J dropped 11; count of bases not matched to a gene: 16. Germline-derived CDR1 and CDR2 are SGHRS and YFSETQ. The CDR3 loop reads CASSPEAGTGGAYTF. CDR3 nucleotides: TGCGCCAGCAGCCCTGAAGCCGGGACAGGAGGGGCATACACCTTC.

CDR3 in DNA: TGTGCCAGCAGTGACCCACCGGGACGGTCTGAAGCTTTCTTT. Its protein product is CASSDPPGRSEAFF. This chain connects TRBV6-1 to TRBJ1-1; TRBD1 might be the D (5 bases). The V and J ends lost 3 bases and 6 bases respectively, with 14 bases between them. Germline CDR1 MNHNS, CDR2 SASEGT. The CDR3 extends over 14 amino acids.

The V call is TRBV20-1, the J call TRBJ2-3; TRBD2 aligns across 9 bases. Germline lookup yields CDR1 DFQATT and CDR2 SNEGSKA (reference sequence). The V gene end was trimmed by 2 bases and the J gene end by 6 bases; junction bases not matched to a gene: 18. CDR3 length: 18 amino acids. CDR3 amino acids: CSARILVAGATTPDTQYF. The CDR3, as DNA: TGCAGTGCTAGAATTCTTGTAGCGGGGGCGACAACACCGGATACGCAGTATTTT.

The J gene is TRBJ2-3, the V gene TRBV7-2; 15 nucleotides match TRBD2. This CDR3 region has 20 residues. Germline V gene data show CDR1 as SGHTA and CDR2 as FQGNSA. The J segment lost 5 bases and the V segment lost 1 base, leaving 13 bases of the junction unmatched. CDR3 in DNA: TGTGCCAGCAGCTTAGAATCCGGACTAGCGGGGGGGTTCCTCGGAGATACGCAGTATTTT. It encodes CASSLESGLAGGFLGDTQYF.

This clonotype was seen more than once but under ten times. The DNA for the CDR3 is TGCAGTGCTAGACCTCGAACAGGTACCAACACTGAAGCTTTCTTT. This sequence encodes CSARPRTGTNTEAFF. The V gene is TRBV20-1, the J gene TRBJ1-1; perhaps TRBD1 as D (5 bases). Germline values: CDR1 DFQATT, CDR2 SNEGSKA (reference sequence). V dropped 2 bases and J dropped 2 bases, with 15 bases sitting between them. This CDR3 is built from 15 residues.

The chain has TRBV6-1 and TRBJ1-1; D is unclear. This CDR3 has 14 residues. V was trimmed by 2 bases and J by 6 bases, leaving 13 bases between them. CDR1 and CDR2 from the germline V gene are MNHNS and SASEGT. Here the CDR3 reads CASSESGGVAEAFF. The CDR3 bases are TGTGCCAGCAGTGAATCTGGTGGAGTAGCTGAAGCTTTCTTT.

The chain couples TRBV20-1 to TRBJ1-2; D unclear. The germline V gene has CDR1 DFQATT and CDR2 SNEGSKA (reference sequence). V was cut by 0 bases and J by 2 bases, with 13 bases left in between. The CDR3 contains 15 residues. CDR3 protein: CSARDAGRKNYGYTF. The CDR3 region has the DNA TGCAGTGCTAGAGATGCCGGCCGAAAAAACTATGGCTACACCTTC.

V usage is TRBV7-7 and J usage is TRBJ2-5; no definite D call. Trimming took off 3 bases at V and 5 bases at J, with 10 bases between the two ends. CDR1 and CDR2 (germline): SSHAT, FNYEAQ (reference sequence). The CDR3 is made up of 13 amino acids. CDR3 bases: TGTGCCAGCAGCTTTAGACCGAGTGAGACCCAGTACTTC. It translates to CASSFRPSETQYF.

The genes are TRBV7-2 and TRBJ1-2; tentatively, D is TRBD1 (5 bases). V lost 0 bases and J 7 bases, leaving 15 bases between the germline ends. The CDR3 is 15 residues long. Germline V gene data show CDR1 as SGHTA and CDR2 as FQGNSA. The chain's CDR3 is CASSLAGTRGGGYTF. CDR3 DNA sequence: TGTGCCAGCAGCTTAGCGGGTACGAGGGGAGGTGGCTACACCTTC.

The chain carries TRBV28 and TRBJ2-7, with TRBD2 identical over 8 bases. The CDR3 is 15 residues long. The J segment lost 3 bases and the V segment lost 4 bases, leaving 8 bases of the junction unmatched. CDR1 and CDR2 from the germline V gene are MDHEN and SYDVKM. The CDR3 nucleotides are TGTGCCAGCAGTTCGACCGGGACTAGAATCTACGAGCAGTACTTC. Translated: CASSSTGTRIYEQYF.

Remarks on this clonotype: Possible read error: a much larger clone is one base away. The chain uses TRBV4-1 and TRBJ1-2; the D gene is possibly TRBD1 (6 bases). V lost 6 bases to trimming and J lost 8 bases, with 16 bases between them. Germline V CDR1 and CDR2: MGHRA, YSYEKL. This CDR3 comprises 13 residues. This CDR3 is CASRQRGAFGYTF. CDR3 nucleotide sequence: TGCGCCAGCAGACAACGGGGGGCGTTCGGCTACACCTTC.

The chain uses TRBV12-5 and TRBJ2-3, with D maybe TRBD2 (5 bases). The ends were cut back, 7 bases at V and 4 bases at J, with 18 bases in the middle. CDR3 size: 15 residues. Germline loops: CDR1 LGHNT, CDR2 FRNRAP. The CDR3: CASDPAGRSADTQYF. DNA for the CDR3: TGTGCTAGTGACCCGGCGGGCAGGAGTGCAGATACGCAGTATTTT.